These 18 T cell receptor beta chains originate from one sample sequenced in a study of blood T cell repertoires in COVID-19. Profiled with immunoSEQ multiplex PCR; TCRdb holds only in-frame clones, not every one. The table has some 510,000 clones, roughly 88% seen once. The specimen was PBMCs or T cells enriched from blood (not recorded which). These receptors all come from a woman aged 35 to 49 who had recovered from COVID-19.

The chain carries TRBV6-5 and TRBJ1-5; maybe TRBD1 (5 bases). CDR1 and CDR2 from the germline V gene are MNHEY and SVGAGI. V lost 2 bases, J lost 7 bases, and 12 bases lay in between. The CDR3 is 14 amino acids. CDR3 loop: CASSYGLAGQPQHF. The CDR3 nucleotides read TGTGCCAGCAGTTACGGGCTCGCAGGGCAGCCCCAGCATTTT.

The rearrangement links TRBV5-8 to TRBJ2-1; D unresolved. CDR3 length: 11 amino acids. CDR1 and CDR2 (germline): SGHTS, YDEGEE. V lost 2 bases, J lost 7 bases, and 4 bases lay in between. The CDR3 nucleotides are TGTGCCAGCAGCTTTACAAATGAGCAGTTCTTC. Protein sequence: CASSFTNEQFF.

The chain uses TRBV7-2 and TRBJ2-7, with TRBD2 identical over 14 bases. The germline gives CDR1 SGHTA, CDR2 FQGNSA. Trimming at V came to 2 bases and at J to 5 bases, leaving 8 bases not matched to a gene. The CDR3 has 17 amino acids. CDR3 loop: CASSLSRGTSGSDEQYF. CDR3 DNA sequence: TGTGCCAGCAGCTTATCTCGTGGGACTAGCGGGAGCGACGAGCAGTACTTC.

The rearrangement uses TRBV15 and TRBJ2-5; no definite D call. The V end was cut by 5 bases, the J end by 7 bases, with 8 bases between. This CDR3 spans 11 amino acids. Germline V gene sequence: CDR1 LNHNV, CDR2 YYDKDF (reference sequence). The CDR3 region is CATSELGTQYF. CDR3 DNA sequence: TGTGCCACCAGCGAACTTGGGACCCAGTACTTC.

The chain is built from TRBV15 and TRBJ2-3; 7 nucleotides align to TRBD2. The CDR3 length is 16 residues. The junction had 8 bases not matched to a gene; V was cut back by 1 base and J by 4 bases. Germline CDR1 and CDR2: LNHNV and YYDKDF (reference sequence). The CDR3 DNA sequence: TGTGCCACCAGCAGAGGGGCTAGCGGTTTGGCAGATACGCAGTATTTT. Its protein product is CATSRGASGLADTQYF.

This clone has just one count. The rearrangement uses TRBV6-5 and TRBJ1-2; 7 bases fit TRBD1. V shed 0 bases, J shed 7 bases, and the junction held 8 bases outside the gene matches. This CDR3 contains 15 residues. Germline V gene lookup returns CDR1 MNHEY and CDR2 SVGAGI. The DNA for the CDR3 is TGTGCCAGCAGTTACTCGAGTAGGACAGGCGGTGGCTACACCTTC. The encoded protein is CASSYSSRTGGGYTF.

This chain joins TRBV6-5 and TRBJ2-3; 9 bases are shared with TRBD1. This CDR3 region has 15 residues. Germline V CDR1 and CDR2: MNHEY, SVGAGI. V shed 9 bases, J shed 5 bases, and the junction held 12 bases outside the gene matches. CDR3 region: CASPTRDRVGDTQYF. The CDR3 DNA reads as TGTGCCAGTCCGACCCGGGACAGGGTGGGAGATACGCAGTATTTT.

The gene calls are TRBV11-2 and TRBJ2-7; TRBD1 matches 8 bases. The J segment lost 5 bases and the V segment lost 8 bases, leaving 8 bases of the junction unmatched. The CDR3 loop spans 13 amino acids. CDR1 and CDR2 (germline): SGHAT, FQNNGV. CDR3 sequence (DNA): TGTGCCAGCCAGTGGACAGGGTCCCACGAGCAGTACTTC. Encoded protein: CASQWTGSHEQYF.

CDR3 protein: CASSRGIGINEQFF. In nucleotides, the CDR3 is TGTGCCAGCAGCCGGGGTATCGGGATCAATGAGCAGTTCTTC. The chain recombines TRBV14 with TRBJ2-1; D might be TRBD2 (5 bases). CDR3 length equals 14 residues. CDR1 and CDR2 from the germline V gene are SGHDN and FVKESK. Between the trimmed V and J ends, which lost 4 bases and 6 bases, there was a span of 13 bases.

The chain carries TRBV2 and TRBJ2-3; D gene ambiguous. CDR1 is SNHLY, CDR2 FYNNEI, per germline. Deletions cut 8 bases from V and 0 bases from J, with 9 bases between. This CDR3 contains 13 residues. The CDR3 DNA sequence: TGTGCCAGCCGAACAGAGAGCACAGATACGCAGTATTTT. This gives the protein CASRTESTDTQYF.

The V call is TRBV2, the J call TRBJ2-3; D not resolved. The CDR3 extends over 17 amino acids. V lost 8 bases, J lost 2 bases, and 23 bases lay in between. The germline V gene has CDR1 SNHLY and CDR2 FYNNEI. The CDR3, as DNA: TGTGCCAGCTCGAATCACGATAGTAGACATAACACAGATACGCAGTATTTT. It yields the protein CASSNHDSRHNTDTQYF.

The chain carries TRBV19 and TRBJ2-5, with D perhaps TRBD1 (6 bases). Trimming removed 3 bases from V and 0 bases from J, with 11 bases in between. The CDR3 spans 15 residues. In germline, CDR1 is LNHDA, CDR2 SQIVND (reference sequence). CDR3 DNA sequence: TGTGCCAGTAGTATTGTGTCAGGGGACCAAGAGACCCAGTACTTC. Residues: CASSIVSGDQETQYF.

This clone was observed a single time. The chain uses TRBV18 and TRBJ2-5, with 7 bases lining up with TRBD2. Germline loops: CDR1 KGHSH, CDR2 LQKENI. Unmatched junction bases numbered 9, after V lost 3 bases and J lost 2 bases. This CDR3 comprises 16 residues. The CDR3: CASSPLGGEFQETQYF. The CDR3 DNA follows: TGTGCCAGCTCACCCCTGGGGGGGGAGTTTCAAGAGACCCAGTACTTC.

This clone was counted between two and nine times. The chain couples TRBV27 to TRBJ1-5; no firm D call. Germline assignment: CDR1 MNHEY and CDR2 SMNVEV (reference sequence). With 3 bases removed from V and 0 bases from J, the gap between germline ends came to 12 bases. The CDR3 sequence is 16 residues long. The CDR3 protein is CASSFLAGDSNQPQHF. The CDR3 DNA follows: TGTGCCAGCAGTTTCCTAGCTGGGGATAGCAATCAGCCCCAGCATTTT.

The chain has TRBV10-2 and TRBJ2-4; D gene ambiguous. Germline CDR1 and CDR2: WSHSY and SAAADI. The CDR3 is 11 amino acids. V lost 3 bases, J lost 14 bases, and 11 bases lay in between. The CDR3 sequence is CASSDGALEYF. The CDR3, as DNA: TGCGCCAGCAGTGATGGAGCTTTAGAGTACTTC.

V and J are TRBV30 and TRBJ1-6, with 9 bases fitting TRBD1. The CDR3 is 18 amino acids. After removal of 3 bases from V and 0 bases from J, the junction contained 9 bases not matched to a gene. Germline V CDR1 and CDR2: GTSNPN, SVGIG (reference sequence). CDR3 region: CAWSVGQGLSSYNSPLHF. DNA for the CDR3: TGTGCCTGGAGCGTCGGACAGGGGTTGAGCTCCTATAATTCACCCCTCCACTTT.

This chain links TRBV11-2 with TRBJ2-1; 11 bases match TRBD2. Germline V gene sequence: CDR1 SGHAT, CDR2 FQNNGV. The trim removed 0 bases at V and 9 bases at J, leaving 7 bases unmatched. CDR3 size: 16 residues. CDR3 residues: CASSLDTVAGGLEQFF. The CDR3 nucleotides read TGTGCCAGCAGCTTAGATACGGTAGCGGGAGGGCTTGAGCAGTTCTTC.

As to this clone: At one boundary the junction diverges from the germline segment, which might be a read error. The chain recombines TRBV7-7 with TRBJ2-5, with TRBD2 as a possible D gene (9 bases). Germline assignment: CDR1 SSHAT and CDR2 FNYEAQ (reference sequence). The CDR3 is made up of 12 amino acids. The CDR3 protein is CASSGGTGIRHF. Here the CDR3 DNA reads TGTGCTAGCAGCGGGGGGACAGGCATTCGGCACTTC.